The T cell receptor beta chain under discussion was sequenced for a study of CD8+ T cells in alopecia areata. Study-wide findings and caveats: It was lesional scalp, especially alopecia totalis/universalis, that showed higher clonality than normal scalp. Resident alphabeta T-cell populations of normal skin are likewise subject to sequencing in scalp samples.

Alopecia areata patients provided lesional scalp punch biopsies and peripheral blood. RNA was extracted and reverse transcribed into cDNA as the sequencing template. Generated by immunoSEQ multiplex PCR, the TCRdb table keeps only in-frame clones and is missing some. The table has roughly 250,000 clones, 67% seen once. This clone was detected only a few times. What it binds is not known. The source is a human donor with alopecia areata. This specimen was CD4+ T cells sorted from blood, taken at week 0.

CDR3 in amino acids: CAWRELPNSPLHF. CDR3 DNA: TGTGCCTGGAGAGAACTGCCTAATTCACCCCTCCACTTT. The chain combines TRBV30 with TRBJ1-6, with unresolved D. Germline V CDR1 and CDR2: GTSNPN, SVGIG (reference sequence). The germline V and J ends were trimmed by 3 bases and 6 bases, with 9 bases remaining between them. The CDR3 consists of 13 residues.